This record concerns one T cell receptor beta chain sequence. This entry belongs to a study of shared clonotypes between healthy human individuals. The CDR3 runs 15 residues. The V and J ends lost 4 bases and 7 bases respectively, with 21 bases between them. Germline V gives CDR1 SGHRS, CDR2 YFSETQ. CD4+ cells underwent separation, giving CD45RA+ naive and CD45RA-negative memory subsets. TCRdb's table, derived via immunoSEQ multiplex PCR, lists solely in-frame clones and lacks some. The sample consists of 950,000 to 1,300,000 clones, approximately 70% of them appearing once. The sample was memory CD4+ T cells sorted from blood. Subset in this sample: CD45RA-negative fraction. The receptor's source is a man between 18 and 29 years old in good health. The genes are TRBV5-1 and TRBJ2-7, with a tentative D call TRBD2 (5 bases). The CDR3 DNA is TGCGCCAGCAGCCAGATAGCGAATCCGAAGGCGGAGCAGTACTTC. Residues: CASSQIANPKAEQYF.